This T cell receptor (beta chain) originates from a study of shared clonotypes between healthy human individuals. Study-wide results and limits: In general, naive subsets displayed greater estimated richness than memory subsets did. Blood was the only sampled material, and tissue repertoires likely differ.

Losses at the gene ends were 3 bases for V and 2 bases for J; bases not matched to a gene: 5. The CDR3 contains 15 residues. Germline V gene sequence: CDR1 LNHDA, CDR2 SQIVND (reference sequence). In the original workflow: ImmunoSEQ sequences covered only the junction and lacked quality scores; filtering therefore differed. TCRdb's table, derived via immunoSEQ multiplex PCR, lists solely in-frame clones and lacks some. D and trimming were read from the DNA, whereas the V and J calls and clone size are those reported in that table. The data contain some 2,000,000 clones, around 95% of them singletons. On this clone itself: The antigen is unknown.

Every contributor of samples was a Caucasian grown-up residing in Nashville, Tennessee. The chain is built from TRBV19 and TRBJ1-2, with 8 bases that match TRBD1. This clonotype was sampled from a man aged 18 to 29 in good health. The sequenced sample was naive CD4+ T cells sorted from blood. Subset: CD45RA+ positively selected. CDR3: CASSMRQGTNYGYTF. As DNA, the CDR3 is TGTGCCAGTAGTATGCGACAGGGGACGAACTATGGCTACACCTTC. The full variable domain, with the rest looked up from reference TRBV19 and TRBJ1-2, is DGGITQSPKYLFRKEGQNVTLSCEQNLNHDAMYWYRQDPGQGLRLIYYSQIVNDFQKGDIAEGYSVSREKKESFPLTVTSAQKNPTAFYLCASSMRQGTNYGYTFGSGTRLTVV.